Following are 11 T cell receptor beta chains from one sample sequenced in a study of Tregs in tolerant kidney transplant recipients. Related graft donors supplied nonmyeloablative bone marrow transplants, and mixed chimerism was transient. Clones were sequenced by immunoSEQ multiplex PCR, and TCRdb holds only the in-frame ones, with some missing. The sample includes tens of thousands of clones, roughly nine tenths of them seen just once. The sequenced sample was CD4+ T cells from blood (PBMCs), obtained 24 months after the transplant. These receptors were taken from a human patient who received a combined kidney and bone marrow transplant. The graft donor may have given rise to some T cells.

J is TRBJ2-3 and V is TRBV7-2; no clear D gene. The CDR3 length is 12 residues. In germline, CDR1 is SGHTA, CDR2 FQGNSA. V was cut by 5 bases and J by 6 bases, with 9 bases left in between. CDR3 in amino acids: CASSRGGDTQYF. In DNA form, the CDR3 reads TGTGCCAGCAGCCGAGGTGGGGATACGCAGTATTTT.

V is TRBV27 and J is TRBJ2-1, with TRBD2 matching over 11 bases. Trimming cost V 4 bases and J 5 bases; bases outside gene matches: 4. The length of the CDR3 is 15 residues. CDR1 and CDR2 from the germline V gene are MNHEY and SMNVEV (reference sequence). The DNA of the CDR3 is TGTGCCAGCAGTTCCGGGACTAGCGGTGACAATGAGCAGTTCTTC. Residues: CASSSGTSGDNEQFF.

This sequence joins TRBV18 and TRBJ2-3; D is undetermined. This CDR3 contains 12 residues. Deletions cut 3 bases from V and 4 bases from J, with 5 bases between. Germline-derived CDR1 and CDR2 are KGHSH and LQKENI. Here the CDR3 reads CASSPTSDTQYF. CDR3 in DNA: TGTGCCAGCTCACCTACATCAGATACGCAGTATTTT.

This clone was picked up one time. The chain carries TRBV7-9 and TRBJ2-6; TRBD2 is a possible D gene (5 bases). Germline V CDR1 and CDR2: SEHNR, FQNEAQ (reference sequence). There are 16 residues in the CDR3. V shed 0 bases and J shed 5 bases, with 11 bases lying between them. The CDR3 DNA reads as TGTGCCAGCAGCTTAGCCGCGGGCCCCAGGGCCAACGTCCTGACTTTC. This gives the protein CASSLAAGPRANVLTF.

CDR3: CASSPGTRANTGELFF. The CDR3 nucleotides read TGCGCCAGCAGCCCAGGGACAAGGGCGAACACCGGGGAGCTGTTTTTT. This chain links TRBV5-1 with TRBJ2-2, with a tentative D call TRBD1 (6 bases). Trimming removed 4 bases from V and 0 bases from J, with 13 bases in between. CDR3 length: 16 amino acids. Germline CDR1 and CDR2: SGHRS and YFSETQ. Filled out from reference TRBV5-1 and TRBJ2-2, the complete variable domain reads KAGVTQTPRYLIKTRGQQVTLSCSPISGHRSVSWYQQTPGQGLQFLFEYFSETQRNKGNFPGRFSGRQFSNSRSEMNVSTLELGDSALYLCASSPGTRANTGELFFGEGSRLTVL.

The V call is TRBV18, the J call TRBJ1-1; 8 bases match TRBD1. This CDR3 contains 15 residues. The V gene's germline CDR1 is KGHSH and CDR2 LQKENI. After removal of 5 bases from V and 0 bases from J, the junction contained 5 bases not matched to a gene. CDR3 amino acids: CASSAGQAMNTEAFF. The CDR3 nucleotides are TGTGCCAGCTCAGCGGGACAGGCTATGAACACTGAAGCTTTCTTT.

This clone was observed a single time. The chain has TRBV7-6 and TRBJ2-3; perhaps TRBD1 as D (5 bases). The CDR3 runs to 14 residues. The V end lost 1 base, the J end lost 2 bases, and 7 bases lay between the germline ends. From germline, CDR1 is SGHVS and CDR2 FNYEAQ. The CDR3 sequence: CASSLVGHTDTQYF. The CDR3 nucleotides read TGTGCCAGCAGCTTAGTGGGGCACACAGATACGCAGTATTTT.

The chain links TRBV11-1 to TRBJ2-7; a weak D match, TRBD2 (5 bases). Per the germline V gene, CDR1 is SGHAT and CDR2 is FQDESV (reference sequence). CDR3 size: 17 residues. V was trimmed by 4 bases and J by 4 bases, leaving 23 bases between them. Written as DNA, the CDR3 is TGTGCCAGCAGCTCCCCTAAGGCACAGCCGGGGTCATACGAGCAGTACTTC. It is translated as CASSSPKAQPGSYEQYF.

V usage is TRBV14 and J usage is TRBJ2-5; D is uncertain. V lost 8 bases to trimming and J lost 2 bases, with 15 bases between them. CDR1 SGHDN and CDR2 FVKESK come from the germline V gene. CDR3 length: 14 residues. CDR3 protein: CASLSSRPQETQYF. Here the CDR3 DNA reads TGTGCCAGCCTGAGTTCTAGGCCGCAAGAGACCCAGTACTTC.

CDR3 coding DNA: TGTGCCAGCATGGCGACCGCCCGCGGCTATGGCTACACCTTC. This codes for CASMATARGYGYTF. V gene TRBV27 combines with J gene TRBJ1-2; the D is unclear. The length of the CDR3 is 14 residues. CDR1 and CDR2 (germline): MNHEY, SMNVEV (reference sequence). V shed 7 bases and J shed 4 bases, with 16 bases lying between them.

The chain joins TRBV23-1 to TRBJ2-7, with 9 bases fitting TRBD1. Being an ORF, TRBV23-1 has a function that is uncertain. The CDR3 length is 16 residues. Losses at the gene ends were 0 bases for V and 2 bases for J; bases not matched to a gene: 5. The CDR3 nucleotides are TGCGCCAGCAGTCAATCGCTGAGACAGGGGGCCTACGAGCAGTACTTC. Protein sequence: CASSQSLRQGAYEQYF.